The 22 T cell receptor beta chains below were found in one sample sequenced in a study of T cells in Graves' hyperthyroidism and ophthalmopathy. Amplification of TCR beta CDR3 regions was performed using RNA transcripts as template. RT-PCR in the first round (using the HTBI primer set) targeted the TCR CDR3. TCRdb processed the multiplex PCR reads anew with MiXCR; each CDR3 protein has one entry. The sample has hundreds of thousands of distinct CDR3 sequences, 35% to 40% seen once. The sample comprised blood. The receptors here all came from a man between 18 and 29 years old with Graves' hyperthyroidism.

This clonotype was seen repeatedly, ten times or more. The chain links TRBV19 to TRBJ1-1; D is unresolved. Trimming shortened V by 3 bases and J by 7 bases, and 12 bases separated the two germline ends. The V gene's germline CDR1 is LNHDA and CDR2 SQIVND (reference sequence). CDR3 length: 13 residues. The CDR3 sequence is CASSMLGPHEAFF. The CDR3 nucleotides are TGTGCCAGTAGTATGCTGGGCCCCCATGAAGCTTTCTTT.

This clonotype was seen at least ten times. This CDR3 is CASSTWRNTEAFF. The CDR3 DNA reads as TGTGCCAGCAGCACCTGGAGGAACACTGAAGCTTTCTTT. J is TRBJ1-1 and V is TRBV7-2; no firm D call. Germline CDR1 SGHTA, CDR2 FQGNSA. CDR3 length: 13 amino acids. Trimming took 5 bases from V and 1 from J, leaving 8 bases between them.

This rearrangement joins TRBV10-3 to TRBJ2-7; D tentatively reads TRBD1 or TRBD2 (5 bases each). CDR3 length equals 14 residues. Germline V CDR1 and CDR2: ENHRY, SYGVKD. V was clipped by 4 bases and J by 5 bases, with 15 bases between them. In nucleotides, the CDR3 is TGTGCCATCAGTGCAGGGATCGAGGAGGACGAGCAGTACTTC. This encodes CAISAGIEEDEQYF.

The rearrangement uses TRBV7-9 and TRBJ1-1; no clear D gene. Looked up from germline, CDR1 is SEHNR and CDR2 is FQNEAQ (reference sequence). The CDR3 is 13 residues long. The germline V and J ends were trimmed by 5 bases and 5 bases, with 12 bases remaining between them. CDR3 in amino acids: CASSPVSGTEAFF. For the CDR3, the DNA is TGTGCCAGCAGCCCCGTCTCGGGGACTGAAGCTTTCTTT.

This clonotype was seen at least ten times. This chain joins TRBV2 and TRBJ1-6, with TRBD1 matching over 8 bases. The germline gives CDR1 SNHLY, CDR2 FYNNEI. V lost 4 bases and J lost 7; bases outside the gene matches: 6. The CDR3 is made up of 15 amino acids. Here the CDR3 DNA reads TGTGCCAGCAGTGGGCAGGGGGCTGGAAATTCACCCCTCCACTTT. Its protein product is CASSGQGAGNSPLHF.

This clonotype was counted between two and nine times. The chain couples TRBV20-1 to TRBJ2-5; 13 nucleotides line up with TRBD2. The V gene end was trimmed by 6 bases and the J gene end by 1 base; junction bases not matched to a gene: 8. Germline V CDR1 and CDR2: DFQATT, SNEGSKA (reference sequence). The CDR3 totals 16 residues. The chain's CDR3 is CSALPTSGRSQETQYF. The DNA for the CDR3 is TGCAGTGCCCTACCGACTAGCGGGAGGTCCCAAGAGACCCAGTACTTC.

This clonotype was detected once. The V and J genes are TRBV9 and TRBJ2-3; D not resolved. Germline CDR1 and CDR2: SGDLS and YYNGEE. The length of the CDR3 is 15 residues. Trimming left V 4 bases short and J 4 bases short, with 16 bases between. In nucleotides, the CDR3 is TGTGCCAGCAGCCAAGATCCACAGTCCCCAGATACGCAGTATTTT. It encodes CASSQDPQSPDTQYF.

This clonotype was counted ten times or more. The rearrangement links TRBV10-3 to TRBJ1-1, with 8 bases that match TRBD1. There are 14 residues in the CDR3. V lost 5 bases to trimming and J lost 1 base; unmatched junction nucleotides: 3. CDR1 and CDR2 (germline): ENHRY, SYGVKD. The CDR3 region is CAISLTGENTEAFF. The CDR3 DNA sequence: TGTGCCATCAGTCTGACAGGGGAGAACACTGAAGCTTTCTTT.

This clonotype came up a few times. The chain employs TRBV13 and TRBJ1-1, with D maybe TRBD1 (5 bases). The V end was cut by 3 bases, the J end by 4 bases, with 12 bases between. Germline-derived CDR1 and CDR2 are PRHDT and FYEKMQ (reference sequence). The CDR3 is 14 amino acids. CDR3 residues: CASSFQGGATEAFF. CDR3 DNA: TGTGCCAGCAGCTTTCAGGGAGGTGCCACTGAAGCTTTCTTT. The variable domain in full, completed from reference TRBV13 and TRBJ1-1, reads AAGVIQSPRHLIKEKRETATLKCYPIPRHDTVYWYQQGPGQDPQFLISFYEKMQSDKGSIPDRFSAQQFSDYHSELNMSSLELGDSALYFCASSFQGGATEAFFGQGTRLTVV.

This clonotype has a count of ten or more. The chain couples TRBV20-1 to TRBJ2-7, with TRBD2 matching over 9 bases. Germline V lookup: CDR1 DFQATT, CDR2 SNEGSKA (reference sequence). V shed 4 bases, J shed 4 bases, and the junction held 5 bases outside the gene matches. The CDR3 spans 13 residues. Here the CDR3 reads CSAKSGRRYEQYF. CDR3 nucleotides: TGCAGTGCTAAGAGCGGGAGGAGGTACGAGCAGTACTTC.

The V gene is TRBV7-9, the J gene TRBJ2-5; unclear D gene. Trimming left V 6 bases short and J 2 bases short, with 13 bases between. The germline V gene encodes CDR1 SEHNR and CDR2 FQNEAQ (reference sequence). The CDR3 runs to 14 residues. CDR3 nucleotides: TGTGCCAGCAGGTTACCCTTCCCTCAAGAGACCCAGTACTTC. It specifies CASRLPFPQETQYF.

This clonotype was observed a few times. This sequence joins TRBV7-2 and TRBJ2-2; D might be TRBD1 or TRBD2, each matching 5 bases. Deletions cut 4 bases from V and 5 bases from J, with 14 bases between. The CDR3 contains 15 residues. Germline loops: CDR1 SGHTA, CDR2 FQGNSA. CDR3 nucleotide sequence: TGTGCCAGCAGCTCGGGGCAGACCCTGACCGGGGAGCTGTTTTTT. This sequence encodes CASSSGQTLTGELFF. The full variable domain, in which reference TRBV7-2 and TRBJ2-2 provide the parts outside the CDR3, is GAGVSQSPSNKVTEKGKDVELRCDPISGHTALYWYRQSLGQGLEFLIYFQGNSAPDKSGLPSDRFSAERTGGSVSTLTIQRTQQEDSAVYLCASSSGQTLTGELFFGEGSRLTVL.

The CDR3 region is CASSWGAGMNTEAFF. The CDR3 DNA reads as TGCGCCAGCAGCTGGGGAGCAGGGATGAACACTGAAGCTTTCTTT. The chain recombines TRBV5-1 with TRBJ1-1; a possible D gene is TRBD1 (5 bases). The CDR3 spans 15 residues. The germline CDR1 and CDR2 sequences are SGHRS and YFSETQ. Trimming shortened V by 3 bases and J by 0 bases, and 12 bases separated the two germline ends. Filled out from reference TRBV5-1 and TRBJ1-1, the complete variable domain reads KAGVTQTPRYLIKTRGQQVTLSCSPISGHRSVSWYQQTPGQGLQFLFEYFSETQRNKGNFPGRFSGRQFSNSRSEMNVSTLELGDSALYLCASSWGAGMNTEAFFGQGTRLTVV.

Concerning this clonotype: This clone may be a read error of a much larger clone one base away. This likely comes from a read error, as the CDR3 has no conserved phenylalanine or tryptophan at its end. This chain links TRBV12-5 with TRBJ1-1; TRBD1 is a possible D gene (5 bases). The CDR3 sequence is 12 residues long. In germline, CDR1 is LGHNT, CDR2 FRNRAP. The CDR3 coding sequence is TGTGCCAGCGGGGGTACATCAGCTGAAGCTTTCCTT. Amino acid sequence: CASGGTSAEAFL.

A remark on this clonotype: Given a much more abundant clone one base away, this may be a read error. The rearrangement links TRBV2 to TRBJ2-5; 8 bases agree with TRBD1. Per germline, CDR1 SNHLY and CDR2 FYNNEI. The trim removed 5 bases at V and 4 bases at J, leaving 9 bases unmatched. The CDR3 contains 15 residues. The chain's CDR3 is CASSQGAGGRETQYF. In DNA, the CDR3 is TGTGCCAGCAGTCAGGGGGCAGGGGGCCGAGAGACCCAGTACTTC.

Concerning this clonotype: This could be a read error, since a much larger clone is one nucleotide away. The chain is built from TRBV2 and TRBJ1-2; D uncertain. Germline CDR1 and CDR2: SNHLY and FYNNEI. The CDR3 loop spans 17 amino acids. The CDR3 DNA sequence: TGTGCCAGCAGGGATCTAGAGGGAAACGGCGCTAACTATGGCTGCACCTTC. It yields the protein CASRDLEGNGANYGCTF.

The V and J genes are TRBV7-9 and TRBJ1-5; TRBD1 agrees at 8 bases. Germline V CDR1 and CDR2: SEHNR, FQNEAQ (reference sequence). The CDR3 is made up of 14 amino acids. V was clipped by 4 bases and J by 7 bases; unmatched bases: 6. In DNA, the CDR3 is TGTGCCAGCAGCTCGACAGGGGAAGGACAGCCCCAGCATTTT. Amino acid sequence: CASSSTGEGQPQHF.

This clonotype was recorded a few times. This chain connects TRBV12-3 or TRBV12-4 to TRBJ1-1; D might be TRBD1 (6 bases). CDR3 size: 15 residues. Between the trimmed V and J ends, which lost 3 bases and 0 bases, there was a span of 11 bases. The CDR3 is CASSFGGPMNTEAFF. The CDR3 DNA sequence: TGTGCCAGCAGTTTTGGGGGGCCCATGAACACTGAAGCTTTCTTT.

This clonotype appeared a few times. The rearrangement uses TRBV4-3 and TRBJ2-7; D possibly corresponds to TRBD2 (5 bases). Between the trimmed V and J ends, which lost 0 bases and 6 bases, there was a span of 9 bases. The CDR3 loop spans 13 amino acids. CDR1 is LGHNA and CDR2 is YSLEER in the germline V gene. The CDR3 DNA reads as TGCGCCAGCAGCCAAGATCTAGCACTCGAGCAGTACTTC. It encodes CASSQDLALEQYF.

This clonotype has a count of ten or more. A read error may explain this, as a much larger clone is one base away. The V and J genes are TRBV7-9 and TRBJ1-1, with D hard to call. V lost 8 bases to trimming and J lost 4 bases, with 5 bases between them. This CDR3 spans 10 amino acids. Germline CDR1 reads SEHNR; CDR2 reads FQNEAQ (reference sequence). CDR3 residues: CASGSTEAFF. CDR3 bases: TGTGCCAGCGGAAGCACTGAAGCTTTCTTT.

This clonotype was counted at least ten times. DNA of the CDR3: TGTGCCAGCAGCCTCCGGAGGGCCGGGGAGCTGTTTTTT. Translated: CASSLRRAGELFF. The chain has TRBV7-3 and TRBJ2-2; a possible D gene is TRBD2 (6 bases). Per germline, CDR1 SGHTA and CDR2 FQGTGA. This CDR3 contains 13 residues. V lost 5 bases to trimming and J lost 6 bases, with 10 bases between them.

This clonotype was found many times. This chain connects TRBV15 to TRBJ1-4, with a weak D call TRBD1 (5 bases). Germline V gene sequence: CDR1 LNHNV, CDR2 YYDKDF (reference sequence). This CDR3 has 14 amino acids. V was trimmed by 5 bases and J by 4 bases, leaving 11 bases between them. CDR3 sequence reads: CATSDEGVNEKLFF. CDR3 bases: TGTGCCACCAGCGACGAAGGGGTTAATGAAAAACTGTTTTTT.